Sequencing of this TCR beta chain was carried out in a study of blood T cell repertoires in COVID-19. As processed by the authors: Scientists estimated how many nucleated cells there were by amplifying reference gene primers. Generated by immunoSEQ multiplex PCR, the TCRdb table keeps only in-frame clones and is missing some. From that table come the V and J calls and clone size; the DNA was used to work out D and trimming. Of some 180,000 clones listed, around 81% were seen once; the top ten hold 9.5% to 15%. Followed over time, Seattle patients had been enrolled while infection was active. The V gene end was trimmed by 4 bases and the J gene end by 7 bases; junction bases not matched to a gene: 13. The CDR3 is 16 amino acids. From germline, CDR1 is MNHEY and CDR2 SVGAGI.

The V gene is TRBV6-5, the J gene TRBJ2-1, with 7 bases aligning to TRBD2. The receptor comes from an elderly woman with COVID-19, enrolled during active disease. Sequencing was carried out using peripheral blood. The CDR3 DNA reads as TGTGCCAGCAGTTGGGGCCCCAGCGGGGTTAGGAATGAGCAGTTCTTC. Its translation: CASSWGPSGVRNEQFF.